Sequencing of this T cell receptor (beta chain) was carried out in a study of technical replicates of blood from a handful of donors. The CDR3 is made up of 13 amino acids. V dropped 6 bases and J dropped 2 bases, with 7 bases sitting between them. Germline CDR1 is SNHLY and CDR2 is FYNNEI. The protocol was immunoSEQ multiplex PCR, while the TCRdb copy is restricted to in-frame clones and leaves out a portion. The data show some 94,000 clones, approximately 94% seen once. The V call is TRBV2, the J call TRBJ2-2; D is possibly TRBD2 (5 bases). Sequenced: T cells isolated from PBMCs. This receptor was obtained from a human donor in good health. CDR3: CASRRLNTGELFF. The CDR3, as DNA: TGTGCCAGCAGGAGACTAAACACCGGGGAGCTGTTTTTT.